The present T cell receptor (beta chain) was sequenced within a study of regulatory T cells in long-lasting Graves disease. The time point: persistent/refractory GD, antithyroid drugs over 5 years with positive TRAb. Isolated PBMC RNA provided the starting material for the TCR library. Xi'an, China, was home to the endocrinology department that provided patients. The TCR beta library used iRepertoire HTBI primers with Arm-PCR amplification of CDR3. TCRdb re-called the multiplex PCR reads with MiXCR, one entry per CDR3 protein. Of about 660,000 distinct CDR3 sequences in the sample, 30% were seen once. This clonotype has more than one count but fewer than ten. At one end, the junction sequence differs from germline, possibly due to a read error. The receptor's source is a female donor with Graves disease. The source material was peripheral blood mononuclear cells (PBMCs), sampled when the disease was refractory, from a patient treated with antithyroid drugs.

DNA of the CDR3: TGTGCCCTCGGGGTGGGTTCCACCCGGGGCTTT. Translated: CALGVGSTRGF. The chain carries TRBV6-1 and TRBJ1-6; D gene ambiguous. CDR1 MNHNS and CDR2 SASEGT come from the germline V gene. CDR3 length: 11 amino acids.